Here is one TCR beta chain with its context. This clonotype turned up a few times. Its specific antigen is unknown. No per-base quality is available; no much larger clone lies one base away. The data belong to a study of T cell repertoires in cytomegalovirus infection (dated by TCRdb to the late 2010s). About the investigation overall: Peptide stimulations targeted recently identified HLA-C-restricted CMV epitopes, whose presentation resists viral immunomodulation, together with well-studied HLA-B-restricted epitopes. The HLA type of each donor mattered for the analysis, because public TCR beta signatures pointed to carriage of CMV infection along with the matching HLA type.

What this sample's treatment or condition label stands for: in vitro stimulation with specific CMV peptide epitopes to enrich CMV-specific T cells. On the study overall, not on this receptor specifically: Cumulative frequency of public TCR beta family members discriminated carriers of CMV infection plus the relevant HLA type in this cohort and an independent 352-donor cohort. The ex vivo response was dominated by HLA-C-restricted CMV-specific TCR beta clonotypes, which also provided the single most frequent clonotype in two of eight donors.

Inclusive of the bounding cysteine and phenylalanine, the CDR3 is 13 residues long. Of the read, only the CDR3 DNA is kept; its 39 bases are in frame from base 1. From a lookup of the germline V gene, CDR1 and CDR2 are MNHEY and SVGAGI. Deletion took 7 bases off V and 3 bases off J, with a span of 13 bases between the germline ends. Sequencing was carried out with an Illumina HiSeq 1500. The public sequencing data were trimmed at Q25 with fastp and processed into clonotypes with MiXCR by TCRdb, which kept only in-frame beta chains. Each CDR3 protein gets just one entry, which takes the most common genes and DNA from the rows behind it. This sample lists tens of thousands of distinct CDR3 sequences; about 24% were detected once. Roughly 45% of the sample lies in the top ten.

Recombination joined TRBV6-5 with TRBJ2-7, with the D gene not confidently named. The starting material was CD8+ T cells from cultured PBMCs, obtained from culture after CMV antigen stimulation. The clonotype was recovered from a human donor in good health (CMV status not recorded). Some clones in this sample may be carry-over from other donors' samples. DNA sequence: TGTGCCAGCAAAACCTTTTCAAACTACGAGCAGTACTTC. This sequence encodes CASKTFSNYEQYF.